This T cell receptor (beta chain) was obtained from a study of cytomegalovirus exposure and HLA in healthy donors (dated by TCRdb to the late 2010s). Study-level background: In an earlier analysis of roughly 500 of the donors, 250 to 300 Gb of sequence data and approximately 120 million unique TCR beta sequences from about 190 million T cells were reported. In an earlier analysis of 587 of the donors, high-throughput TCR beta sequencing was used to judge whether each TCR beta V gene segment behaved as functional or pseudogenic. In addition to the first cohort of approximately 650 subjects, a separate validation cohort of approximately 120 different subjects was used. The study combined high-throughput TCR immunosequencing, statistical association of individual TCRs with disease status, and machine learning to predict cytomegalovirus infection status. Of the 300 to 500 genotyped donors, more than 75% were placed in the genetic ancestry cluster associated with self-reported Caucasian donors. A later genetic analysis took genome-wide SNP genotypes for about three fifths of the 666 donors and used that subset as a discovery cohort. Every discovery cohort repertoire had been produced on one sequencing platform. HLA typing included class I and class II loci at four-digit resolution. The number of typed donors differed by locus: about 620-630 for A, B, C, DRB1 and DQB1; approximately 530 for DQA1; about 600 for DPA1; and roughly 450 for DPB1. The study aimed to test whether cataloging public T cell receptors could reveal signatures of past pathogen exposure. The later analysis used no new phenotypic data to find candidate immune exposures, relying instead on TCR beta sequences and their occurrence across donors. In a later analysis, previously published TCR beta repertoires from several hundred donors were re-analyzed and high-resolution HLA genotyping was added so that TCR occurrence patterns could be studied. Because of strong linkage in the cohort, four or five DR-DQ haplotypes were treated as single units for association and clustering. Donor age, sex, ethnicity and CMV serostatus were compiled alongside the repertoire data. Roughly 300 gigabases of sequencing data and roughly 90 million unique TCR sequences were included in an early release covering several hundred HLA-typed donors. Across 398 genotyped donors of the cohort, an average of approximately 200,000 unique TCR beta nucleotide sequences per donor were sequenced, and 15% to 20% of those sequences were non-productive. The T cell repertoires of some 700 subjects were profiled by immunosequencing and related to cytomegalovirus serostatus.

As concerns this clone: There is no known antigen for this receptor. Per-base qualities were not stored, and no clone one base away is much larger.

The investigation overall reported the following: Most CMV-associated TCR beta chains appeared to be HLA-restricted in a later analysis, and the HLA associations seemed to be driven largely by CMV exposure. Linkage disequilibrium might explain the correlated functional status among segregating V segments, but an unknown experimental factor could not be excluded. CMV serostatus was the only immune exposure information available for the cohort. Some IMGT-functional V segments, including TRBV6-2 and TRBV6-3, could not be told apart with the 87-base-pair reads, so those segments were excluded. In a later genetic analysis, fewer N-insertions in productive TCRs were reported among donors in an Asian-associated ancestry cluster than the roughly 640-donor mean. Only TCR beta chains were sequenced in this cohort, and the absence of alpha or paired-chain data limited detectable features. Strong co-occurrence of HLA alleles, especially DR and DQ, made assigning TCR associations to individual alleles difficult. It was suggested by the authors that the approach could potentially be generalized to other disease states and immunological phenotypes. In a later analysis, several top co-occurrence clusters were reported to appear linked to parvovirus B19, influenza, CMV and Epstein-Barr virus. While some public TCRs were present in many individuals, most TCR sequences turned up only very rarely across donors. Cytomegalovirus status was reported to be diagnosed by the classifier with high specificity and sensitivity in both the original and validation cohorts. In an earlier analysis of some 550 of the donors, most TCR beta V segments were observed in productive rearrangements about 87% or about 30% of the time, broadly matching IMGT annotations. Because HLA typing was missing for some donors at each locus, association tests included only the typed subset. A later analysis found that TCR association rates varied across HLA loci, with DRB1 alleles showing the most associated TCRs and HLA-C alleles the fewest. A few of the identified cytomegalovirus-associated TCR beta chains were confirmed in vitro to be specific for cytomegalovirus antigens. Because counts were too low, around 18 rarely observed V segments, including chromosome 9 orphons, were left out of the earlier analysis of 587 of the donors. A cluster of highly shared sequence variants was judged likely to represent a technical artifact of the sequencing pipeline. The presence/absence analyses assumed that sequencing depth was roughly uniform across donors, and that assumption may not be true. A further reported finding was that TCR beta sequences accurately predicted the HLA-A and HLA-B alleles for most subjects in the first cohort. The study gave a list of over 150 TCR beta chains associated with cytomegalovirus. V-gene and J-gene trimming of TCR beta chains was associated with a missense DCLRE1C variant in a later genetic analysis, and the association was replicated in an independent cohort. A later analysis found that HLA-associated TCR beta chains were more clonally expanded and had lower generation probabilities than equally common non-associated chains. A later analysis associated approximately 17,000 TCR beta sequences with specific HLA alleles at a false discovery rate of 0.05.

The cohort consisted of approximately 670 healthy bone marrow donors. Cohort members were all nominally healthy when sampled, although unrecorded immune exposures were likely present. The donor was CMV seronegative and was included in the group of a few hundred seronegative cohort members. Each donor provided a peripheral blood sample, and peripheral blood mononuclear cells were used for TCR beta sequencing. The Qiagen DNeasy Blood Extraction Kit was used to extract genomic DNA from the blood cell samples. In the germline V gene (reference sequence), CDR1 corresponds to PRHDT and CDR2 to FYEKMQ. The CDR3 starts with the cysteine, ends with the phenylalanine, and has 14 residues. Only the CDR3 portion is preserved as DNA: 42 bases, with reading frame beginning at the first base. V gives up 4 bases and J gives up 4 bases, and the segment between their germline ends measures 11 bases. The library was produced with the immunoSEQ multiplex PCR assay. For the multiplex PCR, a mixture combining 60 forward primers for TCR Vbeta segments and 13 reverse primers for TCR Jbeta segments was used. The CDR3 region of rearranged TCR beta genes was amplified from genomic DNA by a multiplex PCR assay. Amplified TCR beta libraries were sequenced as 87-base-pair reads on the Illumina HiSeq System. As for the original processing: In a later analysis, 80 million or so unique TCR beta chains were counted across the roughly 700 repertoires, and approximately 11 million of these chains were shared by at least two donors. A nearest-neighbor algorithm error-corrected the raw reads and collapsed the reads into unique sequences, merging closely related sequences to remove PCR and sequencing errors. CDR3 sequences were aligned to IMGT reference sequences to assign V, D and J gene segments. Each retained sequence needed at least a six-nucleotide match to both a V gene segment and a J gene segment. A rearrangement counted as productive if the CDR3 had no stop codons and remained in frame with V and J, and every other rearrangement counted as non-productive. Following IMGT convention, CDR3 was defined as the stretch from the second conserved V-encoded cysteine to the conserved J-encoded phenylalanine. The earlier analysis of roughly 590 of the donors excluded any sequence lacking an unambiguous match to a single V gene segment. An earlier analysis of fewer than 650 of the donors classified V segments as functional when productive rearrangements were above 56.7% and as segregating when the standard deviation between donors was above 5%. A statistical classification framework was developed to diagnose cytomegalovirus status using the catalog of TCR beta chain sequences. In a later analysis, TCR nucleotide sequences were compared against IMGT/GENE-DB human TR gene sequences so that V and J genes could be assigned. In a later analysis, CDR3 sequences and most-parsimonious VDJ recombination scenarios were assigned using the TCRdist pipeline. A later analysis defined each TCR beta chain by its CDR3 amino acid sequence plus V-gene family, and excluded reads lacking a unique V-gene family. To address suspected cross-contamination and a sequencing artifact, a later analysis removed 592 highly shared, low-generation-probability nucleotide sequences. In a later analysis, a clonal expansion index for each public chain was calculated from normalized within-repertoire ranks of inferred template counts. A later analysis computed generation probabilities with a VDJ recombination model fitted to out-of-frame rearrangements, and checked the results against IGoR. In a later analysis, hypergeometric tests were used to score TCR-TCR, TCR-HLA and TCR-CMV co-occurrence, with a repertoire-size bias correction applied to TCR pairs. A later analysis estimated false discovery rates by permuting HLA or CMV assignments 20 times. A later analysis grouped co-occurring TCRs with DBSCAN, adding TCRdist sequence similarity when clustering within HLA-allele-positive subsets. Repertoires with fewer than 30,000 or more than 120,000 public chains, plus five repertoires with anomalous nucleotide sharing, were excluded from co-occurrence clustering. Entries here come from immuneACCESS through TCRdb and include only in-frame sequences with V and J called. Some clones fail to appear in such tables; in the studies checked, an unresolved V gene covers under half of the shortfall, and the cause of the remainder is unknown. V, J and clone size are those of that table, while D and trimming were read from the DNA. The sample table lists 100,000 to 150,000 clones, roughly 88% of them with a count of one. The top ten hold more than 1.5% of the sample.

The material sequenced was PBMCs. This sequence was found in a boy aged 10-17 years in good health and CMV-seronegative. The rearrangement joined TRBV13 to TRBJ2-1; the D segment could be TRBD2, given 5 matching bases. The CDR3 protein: CASSWTGSYNEQFF. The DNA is TGTGCCAGCAGCTGGACGGGATCATACAATGAGCAGTTCTTC.